The 23 T cell receptor beta chains below come from one sample, sequenced in a study of blood T cell repertoires in COVID-19. Clones were sequenced by immunoSEQ multiplex PCR, and TCRdb holds only the in-frame ones, with some missing. The sample contains some 15,000 clones, roughly 90% of which appear only once. Source material: peripheral blood. All receptors derive from a human donor in a cohort sampled during active COVID-19.

The chain joins TRBV7-8 to TRBJ2-7; D not certain. The germline gives CDR1 SGHVS, CDR2 FQNEAQ. The CDR3 has 13 amino acids. V was trimmed by 0 bases and J by 4 bases, leaving 7 bases between them. The CDR3 here is CASSLASFYEQYF. CDR3 nucleotides: TGTGCCAGCAGCTTAGCATCCTTTTACGAGCAGTACTTC.

The chain couples TRBV21-1 to TRBJ1-1; TRBD1 is taken as the D call from the table, unchecked against the DNA. TRBV21-1 constitutes a pseudogene. The CDR3 consists of 14 residues. The CDR3 region is CASSKPPGSTEAFF. The CDR3, as DNA: TGTGCCAGCAGCAAGCCCCCAGGAAGCACTGAAGCTTTCTTT.

The chain combines TRBV5-1 with TRBJ2-3; D is unclear. With 0 bases removed from V and 3 bases from J, the gap between germline ends came to 8 bases. The CDR3 consists of 14 residues. Per the germline V gene, CDR1 is SGHRS and CDR2 is YFSETQ. CDR3 coding DNA: TGCGCCAGCAGCTTGGCAAGAACTACAGATACGCAGTATTTT. It translates to CASSLARTTDTQYF.

The rearrangement joins TRBV11-2 to TRBJ2-1; D unclear. CDR3 length: 16 residues. Trimming took off 5 bases at V and 0 bases at J, with 14 bases between the two ends. Germline loops: CDR1 SGHAT, CDR2 FQNNGV. CDR3 nucleotides: TGTGCCAGCAGCGCCGGAATTTCTAGCTCCTACAATGAGCAGTTCTTC. It codes for CASSAGISSSYNEQFF. Looking up the rest from reference TRBV11-2 and TRBJ2-1 gives the full variable domain: EAGVAQSPRYKIIEKRQSVAFWCNPISGHATLYWYQQILGQGPKLLIQFQNNGVVDDSQLPKDRFSAERLKGVDSTLKIQPAKLEDSAVYLCASSAGISSSYNEQFFGPGTRLTVL.

The gene calls are TRBV28 and TRBJ2-1; weak D call: TRBD2 (6 bases). Germline CDR1 reads MDHEN; CDR2 reads SYDVKM. CDR3 length equals 11 residues. The V end lost 7 bases, the J end lost 8 bases, and 9 bases lay between the germline ends. This chain's CDR3 is CASIQRDEQFF. CDR3 bases: TGTGCCAGCATCCAGCGGGATGAGCAGTTCTTC.

This rearrangement joins TRBV6-2 or TRBV6-3 to TRBJ2-7; maybe TRBD2 (5 bases). V was shortened by 0 bases and J by 4 bases, with 16 bases between the two germline ends. Germline V gene sequence: CDR1 MNHEY, CDR2 SVGEGT. The CDR3 consists of 16 residues. CDR3 in DNA: TGTGCCAGCAGTTACTCGGCTAGAGAGGGAAGTTACGAGCAGTACTTC. Residues: CASSYSAREGSYEQYF.

This clone was seen just once. The chain has TRBV10-1 and TRBJ2-2; a weak D match, TRBD1 (5 bases). The CDR3 extends over 12 amino acids. The germline V gene encodes CDR1 WNHNN and CDR2 SYGVQD (reference sequence). V was shortened by 6 bases and J by 4 bases, with 6 bases between the two germline ends. The CDR3, as DNA: TGCGCCAGCAGCCAGGGCACCGGGGAGCTGTTTTTT. Protein sequence: CASSQGTGELFF.

V is TRBV4-1 and J is TRBJ2-7; a weak D match, TRBD2 (6 bases). Trimming pared 4 bases from V and 4 bases from J, leaving 11 bases between. Germline loops: CDR1 MGHRA, CDR2 YSYEKL. This CDR3 has 13 residues. The CDR3 reads CASSPRDEYEQYF. The CDR3, as DNA: TGCGCCAGCAGCCCGCGGGATGAGTACGAGCAGTACTTC.

This clone was picked up one time. This rearrangement joins TRBV6-2 or TRBV6-3 to TRBJ2-5; no reliable D call. The CDR3 consists of 18 residues. Germline CDR1 and CDR2: MNHEY and SVGEGT. Trimming left V 0 bases short and J 0 bases short, with 17 bases between. The CDR3 region is CASSYSTVIGGNQETQYF. DNA of the CDR3: TGTGCCAGCAGTTACTCGACCGTTATTGGCGGAAACCAAGAGACCCAGTACTTC.

The rearrangement uses TRBV7-9 and TRBJ1-2; the D gene is possibly TRBD1 (6 bases). Germline CDR1 reads SEHNR; CDR2 reads FQNEAQ (reference sequence). Trimming removed 6 bases at V and 1 base at J, with 21 bases between. This CDR3 spans 17 amino acids. CDR3 protein: CASSTHPIGTYNYGYTF. In DNA, the CDR3 is TGTGCCAGCAGTACTCATCCAATTGGGACATATAACTATGGCTACACCTTC.

The chain employs TRBV30 and TRBJ2-6; D is ambiguous. Per the germline V gene, CDR1 is GTSNPN and CDR2 is SVGIG (reference sequence). The V and J ends lost 8 bases and 2 bases respectively, with 10 bases between them. The CDR3 extends over 13 amino acids. CDR3 amino acids: CALALPGANVLTF. The CDR3 DNA reads TGTGCCCTGGCTTTGCCTGGGGCCAACGTCCTGACTTTC.

The chain combines TRBV5-1 with TRBJ2-1, with TRBD1 as a possible D gene (7 bases). Germline values: CDR1 SGHRS, CDR2 YFSETQ. This CDR3 is built from 16 residues. Deletions cut 4 bases from V and 7 bases from J, with 21 bases between. The CDR3 bases are TGCGCCAGCAGCCAAGGGGGCGGAGGGGGTTATAATGAGCAGTTCTTC. Protein sequence: CASSQGGGGGYNEQFF.

The chain carries TRBV27 and TRBJ2-2; a possible D gene is TRBD2 (5 bases). This CDR3 has 15 amino acids. CDR1 is MNHEY and CDR2 is SMNVEV in the germline V gene (reference sequence). V lost 4 bases to trimming and J lost 2 bases, with 11 bases between them. The CDR3 loop reads CASSSDYINTGELFF. CDR3 nucleotides: TGTGCCAGCAGTTCCGACTACATAAACACCGGGGAGCTGTTTTTT.

The V call is TRBV18, the J call TRBJ1-2, with 8 bases aligning to TRBD1. After removal of 1 base from V and 6 bases from J, the junction contained 10 bases not matched to a gene. The CDR3 totals 16 residues. Germline loops: CDR1 KGHSH, CDR2 LQKENI. The CDR3: CASSPQVQGARDGYTF. As DNA, the CDR3 is TGTGCCAGCTCACCACAGGTCCAGGGGGCGAGGGATGGCTACACCTTC. The full variable domain, its missing parts supplied by reference TRBV18 and TRBJ1-2, is NAGVMQNPRHLVRRRGQEARLRCSPMKGHSHVYWYRQLPEEGLKFMVYLQKENIIDESGMPKERFSAEFPKEGPSILRIQQVVRGDSAAYFCASSPQVQGARDGYTFGSGTRLTVV.

The V call is TRBV18, the J call TRBJ1-4; D gene ambiguous. In germline, CDR1 is KGHSH, CDR2 LQKENI. The CDR3 loop spans 12 amino acids. V lost 3 bases, J lost 8 bases, and 7 bases lay in between. CDR3 in DNA: TGTGCCAGCTCACCGCCCGAGGAAAAACTGTTTTTT. Protein: CASSPPEEKLFF. Filled out from reference TRBV18 and TRBJ1-4, the complete variable domain reads NAGVMQNPRHLVRRRGQEARLRCSPMKGHSHVYWYRQLPEEGLKFMVYLQKENIIDESGMPKERFSAEFPKEGPSILRIQQVVRGDSAAYFCASSPPEEKLFFGSGTQLSVL.

The chain recombines TRBV7-9 with TRBJ1-4; D is unclear. Trimming removed 1 base from V and 2 bases from J, with 8 bases in between. Germline assignment: CDR1 SEHNR and CDR2 FQNEAQ (reference sequence). The CDR3 contains 15 residues. The CDR3 region is CASSLDGGTNEKLFF. The CDR3, as DNA: TGTGCCAGCAGCTTAGATGGAGGCACTAATGAAAAACTGTTTTTT.

This chain links TRBV6-4 with TRBJ2-3; possibly TRBD1 for D (5 bases). Between the trimmed V and J ends, which lost 5 bases and 2 bases, there was a span of 8 bases. The CDR3 is made up of 13 amino acids. Germline lookup yields CDR1 MRHNA and CDR2 SNTAGT. Here the CDR3 reads CASSKGNTDTQYF. As DNA, the CDR3 is TGTGCCAGCAGTAAGGGGAACACAGATACGCAGTATTTT.

V usage is TRBV5-1 and J usage is TRBJ2-5; D may be TRBD1 (5 bases). Trimming pared 5 bases from V and 0 bases from J, leaving 14 bases between. The CDR3 loop spans 15 amino acids. Germline V lookup: CDR1 SGHRS, CDR2 YFSETQ. This chain's CDR3 is CASRKKGQDQETQYF. The CDR3, as DNA: TGCGCCAGCAGGAAGAAGGGGCAGGACCAAGAGACCCAGTACTTC.

V and J are TRBV28 and TRBJ2-1; 7 nucleotides agree with TRBD1. CDR1 is MDHEN, CDR2 SYDVKM, per germline. This CDR3 spans 17 amino acids. V was pared by 7 bases and J by 5 bases, with 17 bases of the junction left unmatched. The DNA for the CDR3 is TGTGCCAGCATAAAGGGACAGACCCCTTGGGGGCACAATGAGCAGTTCTTC. This gives the protein CASIKGQTPWGHNEQFF.

The chain is built from TRBV18 and TRBJ2-1; 8 nucleotides align to TRBD2. V lost 0 bases, J lost 4 bases, and 14 bases stayed unmatched. Germline CDR1 reads KGHSH; CDR2 reads LQKENI. CDR3 length equals 19 residues. The CDR3 sequence is CASSPPTLKSGSFYNEQFF. The CDR3 DNA follows: TGTGCCAGCTCACCACCGACTTTAAAAAGCGGGAGTTTTTACAATGAGCAGTTCTTC.

This clone appeared a single time. The chain carries TRBV6-5 and TRBJ2-3; possibly TRBD2 for D (5 bases). V was pared by 10 bases and J by 6 bases, with 20 bases between. The CDR3 contains 14 residues. Germline-derived CDR1 and CDR2 are MNHEY and SVGAGI. CDR3 sequence: CATMGLGRADTQYF. The CDR3 DNA reads as TGTGCCACCATGGGGTTAGGGAGAGCGGATACGCAGTATTTT.

The rearrangement links TRBV28 to TRBJ2-1, with D perhaps TRBD2 (5 bases). With 1 base removed from V and 4 bases from J, the gap between germline ends came to 20 bases. Germline V gene sequence: CDR1 MDHEN, CDR2 SYDVKM. This CDR3 region has 18 residues. The CDR3 DNA sequence: TGTGCCAGCAGTTTATTCTCCCTACGACGGGGTGGGTACAATGAGCAGTTCTTC. Protein product: CASSLFSLRRGGYNEQFF.

V and J are TRBV7-2 and TRBJ2-1, with D possibly being TRBD1 (5 bases). V lost 1 base to trimming and J lost 9 bases, with 7 bases between them. Germline CDR1 SGHTA, CDR2 FQGNSA. This CDR3 contains 12 residues. CDR3 sequence: CASSLEQGEQFF. Written as DNA, the CDR3 is TGTGCCAGCAGCTTAGAGCAGGGTGAGCAGTTCTTC.